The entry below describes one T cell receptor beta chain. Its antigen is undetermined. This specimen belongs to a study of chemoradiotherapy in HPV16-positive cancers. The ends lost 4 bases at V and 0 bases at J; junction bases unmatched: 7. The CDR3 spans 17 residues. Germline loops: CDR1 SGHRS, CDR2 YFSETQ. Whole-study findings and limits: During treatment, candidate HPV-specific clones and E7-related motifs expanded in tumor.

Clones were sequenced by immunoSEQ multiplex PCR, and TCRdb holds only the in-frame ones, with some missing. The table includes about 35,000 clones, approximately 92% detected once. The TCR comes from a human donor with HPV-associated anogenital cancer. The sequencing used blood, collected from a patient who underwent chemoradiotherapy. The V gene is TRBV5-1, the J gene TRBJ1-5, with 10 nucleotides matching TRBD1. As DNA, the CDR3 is TGCGCCAGCAGCCAAGGGACAGGGGATAATAGCAATCAGCCCCAGCATTTT. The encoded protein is CASSQGTGDNSNQPQHF.